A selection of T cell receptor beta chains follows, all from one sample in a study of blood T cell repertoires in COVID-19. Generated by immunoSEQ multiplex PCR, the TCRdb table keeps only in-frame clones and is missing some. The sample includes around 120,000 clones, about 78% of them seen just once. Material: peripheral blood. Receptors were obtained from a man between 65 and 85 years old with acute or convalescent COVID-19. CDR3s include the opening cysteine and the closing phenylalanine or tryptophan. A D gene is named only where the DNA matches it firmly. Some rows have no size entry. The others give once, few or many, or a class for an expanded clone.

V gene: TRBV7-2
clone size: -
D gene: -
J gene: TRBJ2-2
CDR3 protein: CASSLARFTGELFF
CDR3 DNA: TGTGCCAGCAGCTTAGCGAGGTTTACCGGGGAGCTGTTTTTT

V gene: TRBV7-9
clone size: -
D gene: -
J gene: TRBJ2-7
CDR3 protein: CASSLQENEQYF
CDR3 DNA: TGTGCCAGCAGCTTACAGGAAAACGAGCAGTACTTC

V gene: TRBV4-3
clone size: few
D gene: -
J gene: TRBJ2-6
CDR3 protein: CASSQFTGFRSGANVLTF
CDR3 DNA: TGCGCCAGCAGCCAATTTACAGGGTTCCGTTCTGGGGCCAACGTCCTGACTTTC

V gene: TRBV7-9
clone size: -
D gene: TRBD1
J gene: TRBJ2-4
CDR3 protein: CASDRVGKNIQYF
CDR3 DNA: TGTGCCAGCGACAGGGTGGGCAAAAACATTCAGTACTTC

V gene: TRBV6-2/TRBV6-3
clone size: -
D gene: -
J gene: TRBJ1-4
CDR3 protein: CASSNSQGNEKLFF
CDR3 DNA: TGTGCCAGCAGCAACAGCCAGGGTAATGAAAAACTGTTTTTT

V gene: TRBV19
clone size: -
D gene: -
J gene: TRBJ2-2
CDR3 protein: CASSIGPGELFF
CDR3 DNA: TGTGCCAGTAGTATCGGTCCCGGGGAGCTGTTTTTT

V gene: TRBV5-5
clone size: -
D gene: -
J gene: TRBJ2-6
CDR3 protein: CASFYSSGANVLTF
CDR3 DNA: TGTGCCAGCTTTTATAGCTCTGGGGCCAACGTCCTGACTTTC

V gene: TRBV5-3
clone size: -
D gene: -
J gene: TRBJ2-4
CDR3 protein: CARSYPPARIEAKNIQYF
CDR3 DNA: TGTGCCAGAAGTTATCCCCCCGCCAGGATAGAAGCCAAAAACATTCAGTACTTC

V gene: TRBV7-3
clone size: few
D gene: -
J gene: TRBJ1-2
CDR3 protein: CASSAGQNYGYTF
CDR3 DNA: TGTGCCAGCAGCGCGGGTCAGAACTATGGCTACACCTTC

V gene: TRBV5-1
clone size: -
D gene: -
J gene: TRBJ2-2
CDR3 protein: CASSSEGRGFANTGELFF
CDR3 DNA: TGCGCCAGCAGCTCCGAGGGCAGGGGATTCGCGAACACCGGGGAGCTGTTTTTT

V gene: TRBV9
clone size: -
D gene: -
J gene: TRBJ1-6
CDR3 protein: CASTRGGVSLYNSPLHF
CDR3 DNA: TGTGCCAGCACCCGTGGCGGGGTCTCCCTCTATAATTCACCCCTCCACTTT

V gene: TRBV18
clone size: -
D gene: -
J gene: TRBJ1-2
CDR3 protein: CASSGQYGYTF
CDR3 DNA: TGTGCCAGCTCAGGACAGTATGGCTACACCTTC

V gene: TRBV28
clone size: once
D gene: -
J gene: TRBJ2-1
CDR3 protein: CASSLERAKNNEQFF
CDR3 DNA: TGTGCCAGCAGTTTGGAGCGGGCCAAGAACAATGAGCAGTTCTTC

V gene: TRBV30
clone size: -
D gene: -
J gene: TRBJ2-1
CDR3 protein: CAWSGAYNEQFF
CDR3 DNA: TGTGCCTGGAGTGGGGCTTACAATGAGCAGTTCTTC

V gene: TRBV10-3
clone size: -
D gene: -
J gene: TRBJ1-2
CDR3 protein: CATAGGANYGYTF
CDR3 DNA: TGTGCCACCGCCGGGGGAGCTAACTATGGCTACACCTTC

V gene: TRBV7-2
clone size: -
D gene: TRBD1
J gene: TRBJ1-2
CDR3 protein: CASSPSGGTVRGYTF
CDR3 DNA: TGTGCCAGCAGCCCTAGTGGGGGGACAGTCCGTGGCTACACCTTC

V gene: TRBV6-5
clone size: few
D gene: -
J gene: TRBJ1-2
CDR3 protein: CASSSTVNGYTF
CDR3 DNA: TGTGCCAGCAGTTCGACAGTTAATGGCTACACCTTC